This entry describes one T cell receptor (beta chain). Its antigen remains unknown. The data were obtained in a study of cytomegalovirus exposure and HLA in healthy donors. Study conclusions and caveats: Equally common other TCR beta chains were less clonally expanded than HLA-associated ones, a later analysis found. In a later analysis, across HLA loci, associated TCR counts were highest for DRB1, lowest for HLA-C. Presence/absence analyses supposed approximately even sequencing depth among donors.

The PCR was carried out with 60 Vbeta primers and 13 Jbeta primers. This table comes from immunoSEQ multiplex PCR, and its TCRdb copy is limited to in-frame clones, with some not included. The data show 90,000 to 150,000 clones, roughly three fifths seen once. The CDR3 totals 11 residues. CDR1 SEHNR and CDR2 FQNEAQ come from the germline V gene (reference sequence). The V end was cut by 5 bases, the J end by 8 bases, with 9 bases between. The material sequenced was PBMCs. The V gene is TRBV7-9, the J gene TRBJ1-2; no clear D gene. The clonotype was recovered from a man between 40 and 49 years old in good health and CMV-seropositive. The CDR3 DNA follows: TGTGCCAGCAGCCTACTCACGGGCTACACCTTC. Translating it yields CASSLLTGYTF.